One and the same sample provided the 27 T cell receptor beta chains below, sequenced in a study of blood T cell repertoires in COVID-19. The data were produced by immunoSEQ multiplex PCR, yet TCRdb's version contains in-frame clones alone and is incomplete. Of under 350,000 clones in the sample, roughly 89% were seen once. Sequenced material: peripheral blood. These receptors were obtained from a man aged 40-49 years with acute or convalescent COVID-19.

This clone was found a few times. Within the sample, other DNA sequences also encode this same CDR3. V is TRBV12-3 or TRBV12-4 and J is TRBJ1-2; D perhaps matches TRBD1 (5 bases). This CDR3 is built from 13 residues. The V gene lost 5 bases and the J gene lost 2 bases, with 9 bases spanning the gap. The CDR3 DNA sequence: TGTGCCAGCAGTCCCGACAGCAACTATGGCTACACCTTC. Translated, it gives CASSPDSNYGYTF.

The chain recombines TRBV7-3 with TRBJ1-1; perhaps TRBD1 as D (6 bases). Germline CDR1 SGHTA, CDR2 FQGTGA. Between the trimmed V and J ends, which lost 1 base and 4 bases, there was a span of 13 bases. The CDR3 is 15 amino acids. CDR3 bases: TGTGCCAGCAGCTTAAGTCACAGGGTTGGCACTGAAGCTTTCTTT. Translated: CASSLSHRVGTEAFF.

The chain employs TRBV6-5 and TRBJ1-2; 7 bases match TRBD1. The germline CDR1 and CDR2 sequences are MNHEY and SVGAGI. The V gene end was trimmed by 0 bases and the J gene end by 6 bases; junction bases not matched to a gene: 1. This CDR3 is 13 amino acids long. The CDR3 spells CASSYSTGHGYTF. For the CDR3, the DNA is TGTGCCAGCAGTTACTCGACAGGGCATGGCTACACCTTC.

For this clone: Germline is not matched at one junction end, which may reflect a read error. The J gene is TRBJ2-5, the V gene TRBV10-1; TRBD2 aligns across 9 bases. The CDR3 is made up of 15 amino acids. Per germline, CDR1 WNHNN and CDR2 SYGVQD (reference sequence). DNA for the CDR3: TGCACCAGCAGTGAGGCTAGCGGGGACCAAGAGACCCAGTACTTC. This encodes CTSSEASGDQETQYF.

Only one count was recorded for this clone. The chain is built from TRBV2 and TRBJ1-4, with 10 nucleotides matching TRBD1. J lost 4 bases, V lost 4 bases, and 9 bases had no gene match. The CDR3 runs 17 residues. Germline CDR1 SNHLY, CDR2 FYNNEI. DNA for the CDR3: TGTGCCAGCAGTGTAGGACAGGGGGGAGGAAATAATGAAAAACTGTTTTTT. This encodes CASSVGQGGGNNEKLFF.

The rearrangement joins TRBV6-5 to TRBJ1-2; D is perhaps TRBD1 (5 bases). The germline V and J ends were trimmed by 6 bases and 4 bases, with 15 bases remaining between them. In germline, CDR1 is MNHEY, CDR2 SVGAGI. This CDR3 contains 14 residues. The CDR3 DNA follows: TGTGCCAGCAGCTCGGGGGTATACCCCTATGGCTACACCTTC. It specifies CASSSGVYPYGYTF.

The chain links TRBV5-1 to TRBJ2-7; D remains ambiguous. Germline V lookup: CDR1 SGHRS, CDR2 YFSETQ. The CDR3 length is 13 residues. With 8 bases removed from V and 6 bases from J, the gap between germline ends came to 18 bases. CDR3 bases: TGCGCCAGTAGACCCCCAGACATGGCCGAGCAGTACTTC. It is translated as CASRPPDMAEQYF.

The CDR3 coding sequence is TGTGCCAGCAGCCGGGGAGTTGGGACTGAAGCTTTCTTT. It translates to CASSRGVGTEAFF. The J gene is TRBJ1-1, the V gene TRBV5-4; no definite D call. Germline lookup yields CDR1 SGHNT and CDR2 YYREEE (reference sequence). There are 13 residues in the CDR3. The V end lost 4 bases, the J end lost 5 bases, and 12 bases lay between the germline ends.

This clone was picked up one time. This chain uses TRBV5-1 with TRBJ2-7, with TRBD1 matching over 10 bases. There are 15 residues in the CDR3. Per the germline V gene, CDR1 is SGHRS and CDR2 is YFSETQ. V lost 2 bases and J lost 3; bases outside the gene matches: 5. CDR3 in amino acids: CASSFWGQGNYEQYF. In DNA form, the CDR3 reads TGCGCCAGCAGCTTTTGGGGACAGGGGAACTACGAGCAGTACTTC.

The CDR3 DNA sequence: TGTGCCAGTCAACTGACAGGGGTTGGGACCGGGGAGCTGTTTTTT. Protein product: CASQLTGVGTGELFF. The rearrangement joins TRBV6-5 to TRBJ2-2; 8 bases agree with TRBD1. This CDR3 region has 15 residues. In germline, CDR1 is MNHEY, CDR2 SVGAGI. The J segment lost 5 bases and the V segment lost 9 bases, leaving 11 bases of the junction unmatched.

The gene calls are TRBV14 and TRBJ2-1, with 8 bases identical to TRBD1. Germline-derived CDR1 and CDR2 are SGHDN and FVKESK. The CDR3 is 16 amino acids. Trimming removed 0 bases from V and 7 bases from J; junction bases left unmatched: 8. CDR3 DNA sequence: TGTGCCAGCAGCCAAGAACGGCAGGGGGCTTGGAATGAGCAGTTCTTC. As protein: CASSQERQGAWNEQFF.

This clone was seen once. In DNA form, the CDR3 reads TGTGCCAGCTTTCGCAGGGAGGGTTCACCCCTCCACTTT. Its protein product is CASFRREGSPLHF. The chain combines TRBV6-5 with TRBJ1-6; TRBD1 is a possible D gene (5 bases). The V and J ends lost 8 bases and 9 bases respectively, with 14 bases between them. CDR3 size: 13 residues. Germline V CDR1 and CDR2: MNHEY, SVGAGI.

The V gene is TRBV7-9, the J gene TRBJ2-7, with TRBD2 matching 14 bases. Germline CDR1 SEHNR, CDR2 FQNEAQ (reference sequence). This CDR3 region has 16 residues. After removal of 6 bases from V and 2 bases from J, the junction contained 6 bases not matched to a gene. Here the CDR3 reads CASRPSTSGGAYEQYF. The CDR3 nucleotides read TGTGCCAGCAGACCGTCGACTAGCGGGGGGGCCTACGAGCAGTACTTC.

The chain recombines TRBV11-2 with TRBJ2-1, with 8 bases matching TRBD2. This CDR3 comprises 13 residues. Germline V gene lookup returns CDR1 SGHAT and CDR2 FQNNGV. The V gene end was trimmed by 3 bases and the J gene end by 5 bases; junction bases not matched to a gene: 0. CDR3 coding DNA: TGTGCCAGCAGCTTGCGGGGGGACAATGAGCAGTTCTTC. It yields the protein CASSLRGDNEQFF.

The genes are TRBV3-1 (or the pseudogene TRBV3-2) and TRBJ2-3; D is undetermined. Germline CDR1 and CDR2: LGHDT and YNNKEL (reference sequence). This CDR3 is built from 17 residues. The V end was cut by 1 base, the J end by 2 bases, with 16 bases between. CDR3 amino acids: CASSQGFGGDFTDTQYF. The CDR3 coding sequence is TGTGCCAGCAGCCAAGGGTTCGGCGGAGACTTCACAGATACGCAGTATTTT.

The V gene is TRBV5-1, the J gene TRBJ1-1; D is undetermined. The CDR3 length is 15 residues. The V and J ends lost 1 base and 0 bases respectively, with 10 bases between them. Germline V CDR1 and CDR2: SGHRS, YFSETQ. The CDR3 sequence is CASSLTVGMNTEAFF. The CDR3 region has the DNA TGCGCCAGCAGCTTGACGGTCGGGATGAACACTGAAGCTTTCTTT. Supplemented by reference TRBV5-1 and TRBJ1-1, the full variable domain reads KAGVTQTPRYLIKTRGQQVTLSCSPISGHRSVSWYQQTPGQGLQFLFEYFSETQRNKGNFPGRFSGRQFSNSRSEMNVSTLELGDSALYLCASSLTVGMNTEAFFGQGTRLTVV.

V is TRBV10-3 and J is TRBJ2-1; tentative D call: TRBD1 (6 bases). The germline V gene encodes CDR1 ENHRY and CDR2 SYGVKD. The germline V and J ends were trimmed by 3 bases and 3 bases, with 9 bases remaining between them. The CDR3 consists of 14 residues. As DNA, the CDR3 is TGTGCCATCAGTGATCAGGGGTACTACAATGAGCAGTTCTTC. Translated: CAISDQGYYNEQFF.

The rearrangement joins TRBV7-3 to TRBJ1-1; D is unclear. In germline, CDR1 is SGHTA, CDR2 FQGTGA. Trimming removed 3 bases from V and 0 bases from J, with 5 bases in between. This CDR3 spans 13 amino acids. CDR3 residues: CASSFTLNTEAFF. The CDR3 DNA reads as TGTGCCAGCAGCTTTACTTTGAACACTGAAGCTTTCTTT.

Details on this clone: Additional DNA sequences in this sample encode the identical CDR3. V is TRBV6-5 and J is TRBJ2-7; 8 bases are a match to TRBD1. This CDR3 comprises 12 residues. V dropped 8 bases and J dropped 3; count of bases not matched to a gene: 3. CDR1 is MNHEY and CDR2 is SVGAGI in the germline V gene. This CDR3 reads CASRGQGYEQYF. CDR3 bases: TGTGCCAGCCGCGGACAGGGCTACGAGCAGTACTTC.

V usage is TRBV6-7 and J usage is TRBJ1-2; the match to TRBD1 covers 7 bases. TRBV6-7 is an open reading frame whose function is uncertain. The CDR3 is 14 amino acids. Trimming took 2 bases from V and 6 from J; bases not matched to a gene: 6. The CDR3 nucleotides read TGTGCCAGCAGTTACGAGGACAGGTTAAATGGCTACACCTTC. Encoded protein: CASSYEDRLNGYTF.

The chain recombines TRBV24-1 with TRBJ1-2; no clear D gene. Germline CDR1 KGHDR, CDR2 SFDVKD. CDR3 size: 14 residues. The V gene lost 4 bases and the J gene lost 5 bases, with 13 bases spanning the gap. As DNA, the CDR3 is TGTGCCACCAGTGACCCCTGGCCTCCTTATGGCTACACCTTC. As protein: CATSDPWPPYGYTF.

This chain joins TRBV27 and TRBJ2-7; 8 bases agree with TRBD1. The ends lost 6 bases at V and 2 bases at J; junction bases unmatched: 9. The CDR3 length is 15 residues. The germline V gene has CDR1 MNHEY and CDR2 SMNVEV (reference sequence). The CDR3 nucleotides are TGTGCCAGCAGCTCCCGGGACAGGCGAACCTACGAGCAGTACTTC. This gives the protein CASSSRDRRTYEQYF.

The V and J genes are TRBV9 and TRBJ2-1; TRBD2 matches 10 bases. The V segment lost 4 bases and the J segment 6 bases; nucleotides outside the gene matches: 7. The germline V gene has CDR1 SGDLS and CDR2 YYNGEE. The CDR3 covers 15 residues. Here the CDR3 DNA reads TGTGCCAGCAGCCGAAGCGGGGGGGCCGGCAATGAGCAGTTCTTC. Amino acids: CASSRSGGAGNEQFF. The entire variable domain, with the rest obtained from reference TRBV9 and TRBJ2-1, is as follows: DSGVTQTPKHLITATGQRVTLRCSPRSGDLSVYWYQQSLDQGLQFLIQYYNGEERAKGNILERFSAQQFPDLHSELNLSSLELGDSALYFCASSRSGGAGNEQFFGPGTRLTVL.

V is TRBV18 and J is TRBJ1-1, with 9 bases aligning to TRBD1. The germline V gene has CDR1 KGHSH and CDR2 LQKENI. CDR3 size: 17 residues. Losses at the gene ends were 3 bases for V and 3 bases for J; bases not matched to a gene: 11. CDR3 nucleotides: TGTGCCAGCTCACCCGCGGACAGGGGCGTCTCCTACACTGAAGCTTTCTTT. This translates into CASSPADRGVSYTEAFF.

The chain combines TRBV9 with TRBJ1-4, with TRBD1 matching 7 bases. Germline V gene lookup returns CDR1 SGDLS and CDR2 YYNGEE. After removal of 4 bases from V and 4 bases from J, the junction contained 4 bases not matched to a gene. This CDR3 is 14 amino acids long. CDR3 nucleotide sequence: TGTGCCAGCAGCCTGGGACAGCATAATGAAAAACTGTTTTTT. Translating gives CASSLGQHNEKLFF.

The chain employs TRBV2 and TRBJ1-3; TRBD1 aligns across 7 bases. The CDR3 is made up of 15 amino acids. CDR1 is SNHLY, CDR2 FYNNEI, per germline. The V segment lost 8 bases and the J segment 0 bases; nucleotides outside the gene matches: 7. The CDR3 DNA reads TGTGCCAGCCGGGACAGTCGAAGCTCTGGAAACACCATATATTTT. It specifies CASRDSRSSGNTIYF.

CDR3 nucleotides: TGCAGCGTTGTGGGCCCAGGGGCGAACACCGGGGAGCTGTTTTTT. This gives the protein CSVVGPGANTGELFF. V and J are TRBV29-1 and TRBJ2-2; a weak D match, TRBD1 (6 bases). Germline V gene sequence: CDR1 SQVTM, CDR2 ANQGSEA. V lost 4 bases to trimming and J lost 0 bases, with 12 bases between them. The length of the CDR3 is 15 residues.